The text below deals with one T cell receptor (beta chain). The data are from a study of T cells in Graves' hyperthyroidism and ophthalmopathy. Overall study context: The blood sample was taken at first diagnosis, before treatment began.

The CDR3 length is 17 residues. In germline, CDR1 is SGHNT, CDR2 YENEEA. The ends were cut back, 3 bases at V and 1 base at J, with 17 bases in the middle. From RNA transcripts, TCR beta CDR3 regions were amplified. With the HTBI primer set, the TCR CDR3 went through a first round of RT-PCR. One entry per CDR3 protein, called by TCRdb with MiXCR from the multiplex PCR reads. In the table there are about 270,000 distinct CDR3 sequences, over 20% of which are singletons. A patient was excluded if there was uncontrolled infection, other autoimmune disease, pregnancy or lactation. The source is a young man with Graves' ophthalmopathy. The rearrangement links TRBV11-3 to TRBJ2-3; no clear D. Sequenced sample: blood. The CDR3 bases are TGTGCCAGCAGCTTCCACCGGGCCGGATCGGGCACAGATACGCAGTATTTT. As protein: CASSFHRAGSGTDTQYF.